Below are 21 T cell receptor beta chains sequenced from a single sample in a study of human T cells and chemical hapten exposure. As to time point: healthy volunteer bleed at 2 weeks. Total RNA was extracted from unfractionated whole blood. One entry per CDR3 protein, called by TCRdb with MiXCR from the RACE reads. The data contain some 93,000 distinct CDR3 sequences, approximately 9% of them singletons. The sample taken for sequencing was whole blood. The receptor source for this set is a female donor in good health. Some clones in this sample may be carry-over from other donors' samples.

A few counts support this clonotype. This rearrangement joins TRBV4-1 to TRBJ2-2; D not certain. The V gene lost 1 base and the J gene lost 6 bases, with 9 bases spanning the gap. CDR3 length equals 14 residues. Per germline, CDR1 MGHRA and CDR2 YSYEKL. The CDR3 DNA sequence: TGCGCCAGCAGCCAAGGGAGCCTCGCCGGGGAGCTGTTTTTT. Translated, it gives CASSQGSLAGELFF.

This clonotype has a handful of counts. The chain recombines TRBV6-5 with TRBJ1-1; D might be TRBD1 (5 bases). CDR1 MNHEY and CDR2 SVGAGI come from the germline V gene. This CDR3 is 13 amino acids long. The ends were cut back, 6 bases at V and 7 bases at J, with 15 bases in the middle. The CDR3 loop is CASRSRDADEAFF. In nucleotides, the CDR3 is TGTGCCAGCAGATCCCGGGACGCAGATGAAGCTTTCTTT.

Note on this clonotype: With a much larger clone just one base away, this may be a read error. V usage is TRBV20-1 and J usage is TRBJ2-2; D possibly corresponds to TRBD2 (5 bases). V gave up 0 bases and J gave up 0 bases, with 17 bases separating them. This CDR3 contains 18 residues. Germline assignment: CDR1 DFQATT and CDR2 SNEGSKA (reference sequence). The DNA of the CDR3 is TGCAGTGCTAGAGATCTGTTGGTGGGAGAGGCGAACACCGGGGAGCTGTTTTTT. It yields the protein CSARDLLVGEANTGELFF.

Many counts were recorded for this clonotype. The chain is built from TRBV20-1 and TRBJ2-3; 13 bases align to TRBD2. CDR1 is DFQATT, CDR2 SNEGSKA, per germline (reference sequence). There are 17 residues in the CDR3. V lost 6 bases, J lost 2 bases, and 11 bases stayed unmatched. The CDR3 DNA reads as TGCAGTGCAACGGGACTAGCGGGACCTTGGAACACAGATACGCAGTATTTT. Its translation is CSATGLAGPWNTDTQYF.

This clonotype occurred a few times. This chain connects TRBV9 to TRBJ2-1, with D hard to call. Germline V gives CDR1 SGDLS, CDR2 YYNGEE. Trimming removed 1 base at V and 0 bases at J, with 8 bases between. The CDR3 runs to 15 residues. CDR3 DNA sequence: TGTGCCAGCAGCGTATCTCTTAGCTCCTACAATGAGCAGTTCTTC. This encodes CASSVSLSSYNEQFF.

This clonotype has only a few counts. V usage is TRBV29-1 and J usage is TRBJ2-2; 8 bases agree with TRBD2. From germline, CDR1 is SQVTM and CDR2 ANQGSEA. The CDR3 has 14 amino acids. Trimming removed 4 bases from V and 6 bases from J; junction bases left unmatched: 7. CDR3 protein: CSVVVGGGAGELFF. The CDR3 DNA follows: TGCAGCGTTGTGGTCGGGGGGGGAGCCGGGGAGCTGTTTTTT.

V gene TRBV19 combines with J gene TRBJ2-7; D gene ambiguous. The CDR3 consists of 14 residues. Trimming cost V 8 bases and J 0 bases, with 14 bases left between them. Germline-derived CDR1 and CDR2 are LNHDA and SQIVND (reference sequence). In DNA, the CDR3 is TGTGCCAGTTCACGGACGAGGAGCTCCTACGAGCAGTACTTC. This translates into CASSRTRSSYEQYF.

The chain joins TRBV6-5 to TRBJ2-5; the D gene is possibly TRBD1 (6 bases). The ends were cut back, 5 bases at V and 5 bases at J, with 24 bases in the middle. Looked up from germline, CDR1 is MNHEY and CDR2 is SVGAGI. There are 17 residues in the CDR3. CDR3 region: CASSPRQVGPGRETQYF. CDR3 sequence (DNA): TGTGCCAGCAGTCCACGACAGGTTGGCCCCGGTCGCGAGACCCAGTACTTC.

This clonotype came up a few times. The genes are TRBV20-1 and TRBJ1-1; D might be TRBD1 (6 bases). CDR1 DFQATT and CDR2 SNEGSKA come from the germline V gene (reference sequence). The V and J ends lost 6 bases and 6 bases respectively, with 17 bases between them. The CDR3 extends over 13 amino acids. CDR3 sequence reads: CSAQKGVRPEAFF. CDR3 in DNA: TGCAGTGCCCAGAAGGGGGTTCGCCCTGAAGCTTTCTTT.

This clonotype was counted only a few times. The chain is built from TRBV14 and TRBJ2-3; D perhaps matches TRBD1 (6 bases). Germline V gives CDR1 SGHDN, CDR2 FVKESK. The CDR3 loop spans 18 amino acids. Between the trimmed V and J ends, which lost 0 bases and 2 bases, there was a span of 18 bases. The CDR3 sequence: CASSQDRADRLYTDTQYF. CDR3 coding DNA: TGTGCCAGCAGCCAAGATCGGGCGGACAGACTATACACAGATACGCAGTATTTT.

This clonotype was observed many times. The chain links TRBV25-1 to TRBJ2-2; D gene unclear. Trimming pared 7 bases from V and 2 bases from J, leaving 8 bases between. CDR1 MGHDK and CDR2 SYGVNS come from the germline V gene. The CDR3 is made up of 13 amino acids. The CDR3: CASTQLNTGELFF. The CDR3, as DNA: TGTGCCAGCACGCAACTTAACACCGGGGAGCTGTTTTTT.

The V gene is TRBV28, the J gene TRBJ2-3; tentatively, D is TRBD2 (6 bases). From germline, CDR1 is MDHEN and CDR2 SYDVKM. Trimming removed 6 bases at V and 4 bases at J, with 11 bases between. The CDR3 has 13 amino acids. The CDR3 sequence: CASRIREADTQYF. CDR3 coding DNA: TGTGCCAGCAGAATCAGGGAGGCAGATACGCAGTATTTT. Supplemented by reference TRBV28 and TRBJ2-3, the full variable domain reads DVKVTQSSRYLVKRTGEKVFLECVQDMDHENMFWYRQDPGLGLRLIYFSYDVKMKEKGDIPEGYSVSREKKERFSLILESASTNQTSMYLCASRIREADTQYFGPGTRLTVL.

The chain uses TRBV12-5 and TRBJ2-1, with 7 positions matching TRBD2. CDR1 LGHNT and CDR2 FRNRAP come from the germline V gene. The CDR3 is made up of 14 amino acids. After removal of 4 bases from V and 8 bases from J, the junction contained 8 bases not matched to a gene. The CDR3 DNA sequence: TGTGCTAGTGGTTACGCGGGAGTGATTGATGAGCAGTTCTTC. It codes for CASGYAGVIDEQFF.

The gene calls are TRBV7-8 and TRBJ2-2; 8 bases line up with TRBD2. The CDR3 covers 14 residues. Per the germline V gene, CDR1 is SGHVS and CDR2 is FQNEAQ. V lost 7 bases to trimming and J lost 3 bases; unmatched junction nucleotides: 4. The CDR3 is CASIPGGHTGELFF. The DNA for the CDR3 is TGTGCCAGCATACCGGGAGGGCACACCGGGGAGCTGTTTTTT.

In DNA form, the CDR3 reads TGCAGCGTTGTAGGCAGCTCTAGCACAGATACGCAGTATTTT. It translates to CSVVGSSSTDTQYF. V gene TRBV29-1 combines with J gene TRBJ2-3, with D hard to call. Per the germline V gene, CDR1 is SQVTM and CDR2 is ANQGSEA. This CDR3 is 14 amino acids long. V was pared by 4 bases and J by 0 bases, with 11 bases between.

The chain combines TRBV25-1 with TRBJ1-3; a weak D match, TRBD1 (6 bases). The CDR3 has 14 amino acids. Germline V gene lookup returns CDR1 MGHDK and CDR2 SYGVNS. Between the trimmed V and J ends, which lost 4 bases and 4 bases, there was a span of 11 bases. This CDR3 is CASSVPGGGNTIYF. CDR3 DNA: TGTGCCAGCAGTGTCCCGGGGGGCGGAAACACCATATATTTT.

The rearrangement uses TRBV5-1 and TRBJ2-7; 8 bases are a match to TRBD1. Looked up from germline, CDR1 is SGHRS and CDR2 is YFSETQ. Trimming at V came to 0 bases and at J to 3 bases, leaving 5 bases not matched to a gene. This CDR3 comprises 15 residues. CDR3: CASSLDQGAYYEQYF. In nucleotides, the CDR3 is TGCGCCAGCAGCTTGGATCAGGGGGCCTACTACGAGCAGTACTTC.

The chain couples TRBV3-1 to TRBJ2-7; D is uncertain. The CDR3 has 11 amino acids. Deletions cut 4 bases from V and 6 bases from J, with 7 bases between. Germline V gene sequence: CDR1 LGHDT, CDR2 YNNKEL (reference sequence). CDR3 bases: TGTGCCAGCAGCCGTAGCTTCGAGCAGTACTTC. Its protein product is CASSRSFEQYF.

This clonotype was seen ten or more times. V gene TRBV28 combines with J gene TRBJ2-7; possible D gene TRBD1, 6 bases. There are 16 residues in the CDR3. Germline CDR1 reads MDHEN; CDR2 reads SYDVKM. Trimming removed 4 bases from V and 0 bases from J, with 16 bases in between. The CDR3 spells CASSSPSGQISYEQYF. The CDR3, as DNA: TGTGCCAGCAGTTCACCTTCGGGACAAATCTCCTACGAGCAGTACTTC.

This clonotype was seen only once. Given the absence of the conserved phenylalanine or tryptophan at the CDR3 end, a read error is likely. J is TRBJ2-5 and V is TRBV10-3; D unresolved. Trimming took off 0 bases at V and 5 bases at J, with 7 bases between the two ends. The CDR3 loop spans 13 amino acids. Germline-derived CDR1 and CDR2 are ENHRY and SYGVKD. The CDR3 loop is CAISESMWETQYS. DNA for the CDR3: TGTGCCATCAGTGAGTCGATGTGGGAGACCCAGTACTCC.

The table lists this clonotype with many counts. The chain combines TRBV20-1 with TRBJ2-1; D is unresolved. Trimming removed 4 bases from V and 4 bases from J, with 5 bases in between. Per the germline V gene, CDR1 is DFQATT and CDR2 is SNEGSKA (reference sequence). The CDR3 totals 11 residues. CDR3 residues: CSANRYNEQFF. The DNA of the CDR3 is TGCAGTGCTAACCGATACAATGAGCAGTTCTTC.